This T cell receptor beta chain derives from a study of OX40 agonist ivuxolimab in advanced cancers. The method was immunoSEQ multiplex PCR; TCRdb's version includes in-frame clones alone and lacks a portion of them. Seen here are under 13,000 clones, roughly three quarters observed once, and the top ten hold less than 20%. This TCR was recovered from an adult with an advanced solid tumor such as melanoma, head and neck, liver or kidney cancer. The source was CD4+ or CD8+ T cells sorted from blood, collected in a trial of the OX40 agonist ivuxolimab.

CDR3 residues: CASSQDAGLSYNEQFF. The CDR3 DNA reads TGCGCCAGCAGCCAAGACGCAGGGTTATCCTACAATGAGCAGTTCTTC. The chain couples TRBV4-1 to TRBJ2-1; TRBD1 is a possible D gene (5 bases). CDR3 length: 16 residues. Trimming removed 0 bases from V and 1 base from J, with 10 bases in between. In germline, CDR1 is MGHRA, CDR2 YSYEKL.